Each of the 12 T cell receptor beta chains below was sequenced from the same sample in a study of OX40 agonist ivuxolimab in advanced cancers. Repertoires were generated with immunoSEQ multiplex PCR, while TCRdb's copy carries only in-frame clones and drops some. Counted here are under 70,000 clones, approximately 86% occurring once; the ten biggest clones make up about 2.1%. The sequences come from CD4+ or CD8+ T cells sorted from blood, collected in a trial of the OX40 agonist ivuxolimab. The receptors derive from an adult with an advanced solid tumor such as melanoma, head and neck, liver or kidney cancer.

V and J are TRBV6-6 and TRBJ1-1; 8 bases are a match to TRBD1. V trimming: 10 bases; J trimming: 6 bases; junction bases outside the gene matches: 7. Germline values: CDR1 MNHNY, CDR2 SVGAGI (reference sequence). The CDR3 has 12 amino acids. The CDR3: CATETGAAEAFF. DNA of the CDR3: TGTGCCACCGAGACAGGGGCGGCTGAAGCTTTCTTT.

The gene calls are TRBV15 and TRBJ1-5; the match to TRBD1 covers 7 bases. Unmatched junction bases numbered 15, after V lost 6 bases and J lost 4 bases. Germline V CDR1 and CDR2: LNHNV, YYDKDF (reference sequence). CDR3 length equals 17 residues. The CDR3 DNA reads TGTGCCACCAGAGATGGGACAGACGGACACAGGAATCAGCCCCAGCATTTT. As protein: CATRDGTDGHRNQPQHF.

This chain uses TRBV6-6 with TRBJ1-2; D uncertain. The V end lost 6 bases, the J end lost 8 bases, and 16 bases lay between the germline ends. The CDR3 consists of 13 residues. Germline V lookup: CDR1 MNHNY, CDR2 SVGAGI (reference sequence). The CDR3 DNA sequence: TGTGCCAGCAGACTCCCCCAGGCGGGGGGCTACACCTTC. This encodes CASRLPQAGGYTF.

The genes are TRBV19 and TRBJ1-3, with D possibly being TRBD1 (5 bases). Trimming removed 5 bases at V and 0 bases at J, with 14 bases between. The CDR3 runs to 16 residues. Germline assignment: CDR1 LNHDA and CDR2 SQIVND (reference sequence). Here the CDR3 reads CASSATGLFSGNTIYF. The CDR3 nucleotides read TGTGCCAGTAGTGCCACAGGTTTATTCTCTGGAAACACCATATATTTT.

This chain links TRBV19 with TRBJ2-3; possibly TRBD2 for D (6 bases). The CDR3 sequence is 16 residues long. Trimming stripped 1 base from V and 1 base from J, with 12 bases between. CDR1 and CDR2 (germline): LNHDA, SQIVND (reference sequence). The DNA for the CDR3 is TGTGCCAGTAGTATAGGGAGGGGCACCGGCACAGATACGCAGTATTTT. It codes for CASSIGRGTGTDTQYF.

The chain carries TRBV7-3 and TRBJ2-1; 7 bases are a match to TRBD2. Trimming at V came to 2 bases and at J to 5 bases, leaving 6 bases not matched to a gene. The CDR3 covers 15 residues. Germline CDR1 is SGHTA and CDR2 is FQGTGA. The CDR3 sequence: CASSLLAGDHNEQFF. DNA of the CDR3: TGTGCCAGCAGCTTACTCGCGGGAGATCACAATGAGCAGTTCTTC.

The CDR3 loop is CASRQRGIYTGELFF. In DNA form, the CDR3 reads TGTGCCAGCAGACAGCGGGGGATATACACCGGGGAGCTGTTTTTT. The chain recombines TRBV28 with TRBJ2-2; 8 bases match TRBD2. The germline V gene encodes CDR1 MDHEN and CDR2 SYDVKM. Trimming took 6 bases from V and 3 from J; bases not matched to a gene: 6. This CDR3 contains 15 residues.

The rearrangement joins TRBV28 to TRBJ2-1; D is uncertain. V dropped 2 bases and J dropped 1 base, with 6 bases sitting between them. Germline loops: CDR1 MDHEN, CDR2 SYDVKM. CDR3 size: 14 residues. CDR3 sequence reads: CASSLHGSYNEQFF. In DNA form, the CDR3 reads TGTGCCAGCAGTTTACACGGGTCCTACAATGAGCAGTTCTTC.

The chain joins TRBV28 to TRBJ2-6; no definite D call. The CDR3 runs to 16 residues. The V and J ends lost 5 bases and 0 bases respectively, with 11 bases between them. CDR1 is MDHEN, CDR2 SYDVKM, per germline. The CDR3 sequence is CASSIRRNSGANVLTF. CDR3 in DNA: TGTGCCAGCAGTATAAGACGGAACTCTGGGGCCAACGTCCTGACTTTC.

V and J are TRBV9 and TRBJ1-1; D remains ambiguous. V dropped 4 bases and J dropped 5 bases, with 15 bases sitting between them. Germline CDR1 is SGDLS and CDR2 is YYNGEE. CDR3 length: 14 residues. CDR3 sequence reads: CASSPTTVRTEAFF. In DNA, the CDR3 is TGTGCCAGCAGCCCCACGACGGTAAGGACTGAAGCTTTCTTT.

V is TRBV5-1 and J is TRBJ1-6, with TRBD1 matching over 7 bases. This CDR3 contains 18 residues. With 2 bases clipped from V and 0 bases from J, the junction kept 8 bases outside the gene matches. The germline gives CDR1 SGHRS, CDR2 YFSETQ. The CDR3 protein is CASSLRDRESSYNSPLHF. The CDR3 region has the DNA TGCGCCAGCAGCTTACGGGACAGAGAGAGCTCCTATAATTCACCCCTCCACTTT.

The rearrangement links TRBV5-4 to TRBJ2-7, with no clear D. Germline CDR1 and CDR2: SGHNT and YYREEE (reference sequence). V lost 2 bases and J lost 0, with 6 bases in between. The CDR3 runs 13 residues. In nucleotides, the CDR3 is TGTGCCAGCAGCTTACAGAGCTCCTACGAGCAGTACTTC. Protein: CASSLQSSYEQYF.